This TCR beta chain was sequenced for a study of vaccination and CD4 T cells after COVID-19. Study in general: Convalescent cases consisted of six males and four females, of whom two were Hispanic. The study, taken as a whole, reports: Of the reactive clones in convalescent patients, a median roughly 90% showed up only post-vaccination.

Treatment reported: roughly 10-day PBMC culture with coronavirus spike peptide pools or control peptides (ViraFEST assay). CD4+ T cells that had been cultured provided DNA sequenced with the Oncomine TCR Beta short-read assay. MiXCR was run by TCRdb on the PCR reads, yielding one entry per CDR3 protein. The sample yields over 10,000 distinct CDR3 sequences, 60% to 70% seen once. This clonotype turned up a few times. Its specificity is not known. The junction differs from germline at one of its ends, possibly a read error. CDR1 DFQATT and CDR2 SNEGSKA come from the germline V gene (reference sequence). There are 12 residues in the CDR3.

The clonotype comes from a human donor who had recovered from COVID-19. Sequencing was done on a sample of CD4+ T cells from blood, cultured in vitro. The chain uses TRBV20-1 and TRBJ1-1; D uncertain. CDR3 nucleotides: TGCAGTGCTAGAAATCACCCCACTCAAGCTTTCTTT. This translates into CSARNHPTQAFF.